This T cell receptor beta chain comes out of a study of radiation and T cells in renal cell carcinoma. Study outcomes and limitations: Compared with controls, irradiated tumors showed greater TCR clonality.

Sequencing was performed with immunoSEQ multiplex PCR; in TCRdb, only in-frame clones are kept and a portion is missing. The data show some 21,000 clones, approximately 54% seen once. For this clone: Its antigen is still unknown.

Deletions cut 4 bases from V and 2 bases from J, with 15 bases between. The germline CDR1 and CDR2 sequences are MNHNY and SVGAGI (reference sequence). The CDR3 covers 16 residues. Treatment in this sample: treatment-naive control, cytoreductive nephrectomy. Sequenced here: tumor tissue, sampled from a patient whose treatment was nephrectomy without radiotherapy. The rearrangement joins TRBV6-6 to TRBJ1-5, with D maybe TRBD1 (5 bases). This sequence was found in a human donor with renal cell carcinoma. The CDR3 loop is CASSSSGQGGNQPQHF. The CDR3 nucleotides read TGTGCCAGCAGTTCGAGTGGACAAGGAGGCAATCAGCCCCAGCATTTT.